These T cell receptor beta chains were read from a single sample in a study of blood T cell repertoires in COVID-19. Clones were read by immunoSEQ multiplex PCR, and TCRdb kept only the in-frame ones, dropping some. The table lists over 100,000 clones, more than 70% of them singletons, with approximately 10% in the top ten. The sequenced sample was peripheral blood. Receptor source: a man aged 45-65 years with acute or convalescent COVID-19. Each CDR3 is given with its conserved first and last residue. Each record gives: D gene, V gene, clone size, J gene, CDR3 protein, CDR3 DNA. A D gene is named only where the DNA matches it firmly. Rows may omit the clone size; those that give it use once, few, many or a size class.

TRBD1	TRBV6-5	-	TRBJ2-7	CASSYSGRGPYEQYF	TGTGCCAGCAGTTACTCTGGCAGGGGGCCCTACGAGCAGTACTTC
-	TRBV10-3	-	TRBJ1-6	CAINWTEPNSPLHF	TGTGCCATCAATTGGACAGAGCCTAATTCACCCCTCCACTTT
-	TRBV4-1	-	TRBJ2-4	CASSQGRQAKNIQYF	TGCGCCAGCAGCCAAGGCCGACAGGCCAAAAACATTCAGTACTTC
-	TRBV5-1	-	TRBJ1-6	CASSLEQTRGSPLHF	TGCGCCAGCAGCTTGGAACAAACACGCGGTTCACCCCTCCACTTT
TRBD1	TRBV7-9	few	TRBJ1-2	CASSTTGDAGYTF	TGTGCCAGCAGTACCACAGGGGATGCTGGCTACACCTTC
TRBD2	TRBV19	-	TRBJ2-7	CASRPGLESSYEQYF	TGTGCCAGTAGGCCTGGACTAGAGAGCTCCTACGAGCAGTACTTC
TRBD1	TRBV2	-	TRBJ2-7	CASKMDRGNEQYF	TGTGCCAGCAAAATGGACAGGGGGAACGAGCAGTACTTC
-	TRBV19	-	TRBJ1-2	CASNPLTGPYGYTF	TGTGCCAGTAACCCCCTTACAGGGCCCTATGGCTACACCTTC
-	TRBV27	-	TRBJ1-1	CASSLQGWGPEAFF	TGTGCCAGCAGTCTTCAGGGGTGGGGCCCTGAAGCTTTCTTT
-	TRBV5-1	-	TRBJ2-3	CASSLGLARTDTQYF	TGCGCCAGCAGCTTGGGCCTAGCGCGCACAGATACGCAGTATTTT
-	TRBV2	-	TRBJ1-5	CASSEDGLGNQPQHF	TGTGCCAGCAGTGAAGATGGCCTCGGCAATCAGCCCCAGCATTTT
-	TRBV28	-	TRBJ2-1	CASSLTAGINEQFF	TGTGCCAGCAGCTTAACTGCAGGGATCAATGAGCAGTTCTTC
TRBD2	TRBV2	once	TRBJ2-3	CASSPQRTSGSSRRDTQYF	TGTGCCAGCAGCCCCCAGCGGACTAGCGGGAGTAGCCGGCGGGATACGCAGTATTTT
TRBD2	TRBV5-1	-	TRBJ2-2	CASSSRTSDPGELFF	TGCGCCAGCAGCTCCCGGACTAGCGATCCCGGGGAGCTGTTTTTT
TRBD1	TRBV10-2	-	TRBJ1-1	CASITTGDWTEAFF	TGCGCCAGCATTACTACAGGGGATTGGACTGAAGCTTTCTTT
-	TRBV5-1	once	TRBJ1-4	CASSLSGLEKLFF	TGCGCCAGCAGCCTCTCCGGGTTGGAAAAACTGTTTTTT
TRBD2	TRBV27	many	TRBJ2-7	CASTWGGTGEQYF	TGTGCCAGCACCTGGGGGGGAACGGGCGAGCAGTACTTC
TRBD2	TRBV2	-	TRBJ2-1	CASISSGRRNEQFF	TGTGCCAGCATATCTAGCGGGAGACGCAATGAGCAGTTCTTC
-	TRBV9	-	TRBJ2-7	CASSVGVRDYEQYF	TGTGCCAGCAGCGTAGGGGTCAGGGACTACGAGCAGTACTTC
-	TRBV19	-	TRBJ2-3	CASSIASRSTDTQYF	TGTGCCAGTAGTATAGCGAGTAGAAGCACAGATACGCAGTATTTT
-	TRBV4-1	-	TRBJ1-5	CASSQDEWAGRPQHF	TGCGCCAGCAGCCAAGATGAATGGGCCGGGAGGCCCCAGCATTTT
-	TRBV28	-	TRBJ1-1	CASSINPPNTEAFF	TGTGCCAGCAGTATTAATCCCCCGAACACTGAAGCTTTCTTT
TRBD1	TRBV27	once	TRBJ1-2	CASSMGQYRGANYGYTF	TGTGCCAGCAGTATGGGACAGTATAGAGGAGCTAACTATGGCTACACCTTC
-	TRBV11-2	-	TRBJ1-1	CASSFSTNTEAFF	TGTGCCAGCAGCTTTAGTACTAACACTGAAGCTTTCTTT
-	TRBV12-5	once	TRBJ1-3	CASASEGNTIYF	TGTGCTAGTGCCTCGGAGGGGAACACCATATATTTT
TRBD1	TRBV12-5	-	TRBJ1-1	CASGPDRVSTEAFF	TGTGCTAGTGGCCCCGACAGGGTTTCCACTGAAGCTTTCTTT
TRBD1	TRBV23-1	-	TRBJ1-1	CASSPGQDGAFF	TGCGCCAGCAGTCCGGGACAGGATGGAGCTTTCTTT
TRBD1	TRBV6-5	-	TRBJ1-4	CASSSGTGDEKLFF	TGTGCCAGCAGCTCCGGGACAGGGGATGAAAAACTGTTTTTT
TRBD1	TRBV6-1	-	TRBJ1-5	CASSESGGTGWGQPQHF	TGTGCCAGCAGTGAATCCGGAGGGACAGGGTGGGGTCAGCCCCAGCATTTT
-	TRBV27	-	TRBJ1-6	CASAGREVRSPLHF	TGTGCCAGCGCTGGGCGGGAAGTAAGATCACCCCTCCACTTT
-	TRBV27	few	TRBJ2-5	CASSAEGTQYF	TGTGCCAGCAGTGCTGAGGGGACCCAGTACTTC
-	TRBV29-1	-	TRBJ1-2	CSVEDSPPGYGYTF	TGCAGCGTTGAAGATAGCCCGCCGGGCTATGGCTACACCTTC
TRBD2	TRBV10-3	-	TRBJ2-5	CASGTSGQETQYF	TGTGCCTCAGGGACTAGCGGGCAAGAGACCCAGTACTTC
-	TRBV12-3/TRBV12-4	-	TRBJ1-2	CASSLGGGYTF	TGTGCCAGCAGTTTGGGGGGAGGCTACACCTTC
TRBD1	TRBV13	once	TRBJ2-6	CASSLDRGRPGANVLTF	TGTGCCAGCAGCTTAGATAGGGGGCGCCCTGGGGCCAACGTCCTGACTTTC
TRBD1	TRBV5-4	-	TRBJ1-2	CASSLARTGAFGYTF	TGTGCCAGCAGCTTGGCCCGGACAGGGGCGTTTGGCTACACCTTC
-	TRBV7-2	few	TRBJ2-7	CASSTAGTYYEQYF	TGTGCCAGCAGCACCGCCGGGACATACTACGAGCAGTACTTC
TRBD1	TRBV10-2	once	TRBJ2-7	CASSIYRDSSYEQYF	TGCGCCAGCAGTATCTACCGGGACAGCTCCTACGAGCAGTACTTC
TRBD2	TRBV4-2	-	TRBJ2-1	CASSHGAGTSGGDEQFF	TGTGCCAGCAGCCACGGCGCCGGGACTAGCGGGGGGGATGAGCAGTTCTTC
-	TRBV5-1	-	TRBJ1-2	CASSPTGQPYYGYTF	TGCGCCAGCAGCCCGACAGGACAGCCCTACTATGGCTACACCTTC
-	TRBV28	-	TRBJ1-1	CASSSGQANTEAFF	TGTGCCAGCAGCAGTGGGCAGGCGAACACTGAAGCTTTCTTT
-	TRBV5-5	-	TRBJ1-3	CASSLDGGDGNTIYF	TGTGCCAGCAGCTTAGACGGGGGTGATGGAAACACCATATATTTT
-	TRBV2	-	TRBJ2-3	CASRTGGGDTQYF	TGTGCCAGCAGGACTGGGGGCGGGGATACGCAGTATTTT
-	TRBV5-1	-	TRBJ1-5	CASSPVGGGNQPQHF	TGCGCCAGCAGCCCGGTGGGAGGGGGCAATCAGCCCCAGCATTTT
TRBD1	TRBV5-1	-	TRBJ2-1	CASSPPTGYYNEQFF	TGCGCCAGCAGCCCCCCGACAGGGTACTACAATGAGCAGTTCTTC
-	TRBV2	-	TRBJ2-2	CASSGPTGELFF	TGTGCCAGCAGTGGCCCGACTGGGGAGCTGTTTTTT
TRBD2	TRBV4-1	-	TRBJ2-3	CASSLRTTSGGPTDTQYF	TGCGCCAGCAGCCTACGGACTACCAGCGGGGGGCCTACAGATACGCAGTATTTT
-	TRBV5-6	-	TRBJ2-3	CASSGGRGGRGTQYF	TGTGCCAGCAGTGGAGGCCGGGGAGGACGGGGCACGCAGTATTTT
-	TRBV28	-	TRBJ1-5	CASSRGKYSNQPQHF	TGTGCCAGCAGTAGGGGAAAATATAGCAATCAGCCCCAGCATTTT
-	TRBV29-1	-	TRBJ1-2	CSVRLAGWQGIREGYTF	TGCAGCGTCCGTCTCGCAGGTTGGCAGGGAATACGAGAGGGCTACACCTTC